The rows below give T cell receptor beta chains drawn from one sample of a study of cytomegalovirus exposure and HLA in healthy donors. Assay used: immunoSEQ multiplex PCR; TCRdb lists only in-frame clones, some missing. The profile shows over 85,000 clones, over 65% of them singletons. Sequenced material: PBMCs. Source of these receptors: a man aged 35-49 years in good health and CMV-seronegative. The CDR3 runs from the conserved cysteine through the conserved F or W. The D gene is left open where the match is weak. Clone size is shown for a subset of rows, as once, few, many or a class of expanded clone.

v_gene	abundance	j_gene	d_gene	CDR3aa	CDR3nt
TRBV18	NA	TRBJ1-5	TRBD1	CASSPDAGQGFQPQHF	TGTGCCAGCTCACCAGACGCTGGACAGGGGTTTCAGCCCCAGCATTTT
TRBV5-1	NA	TRBJ1-1	NA	CASSLDGDTEAFF	TGCGCCAGCAGCTTGGACGGGGACACTGAAGCTTTCTTT
TRBV20-1	NA	TRBJ2-3	TRBD2	CSARGLAGGVF	TGCAGTGCTAGGGGACTAGCGGGAGGTGTTTTT
TRBV7-8	NA	TRBJ2-5	NA	CASSEEVRGQIRQETQYF	TGTGCCAGCAGCGAAGAAGTTCGCGGTCAGATACGCCAAGAGACCCAGTACTTC
TRBV7-9	once	TRBJ1-4	NA	CASSPGEHATNEKLFF	TGTGCCAGCAGCCCGGGAGAACATGCAACTAATGAAAAACTGTTTTTT
TRBV28	once	TRBJ1-5	TRBD1	CASSPLGQGRSQPQHF	TGTGCCAGCAGCCCGCTTGGACAGGGTCGGAGTCAGCCCCAGCATTTT
TRBV19	NA	TRBJ1-5	NA	CASSIKISSQPQHF	TGTGCCAGTAGTATCAAGATTAGCAGTCAGCCCCAGCATTTT
TRBV5-5	NA	TRBJ2-5	TRBD2	CASRPPGLDLETQYF	TGTGCCAGCAGGCCACCGGGACTAGACCTGGAGACCCAGTACTTC
TRBV2	NA	TRBJ2-7	NA	CASRDGGGGYEQYF	TGTGCCAGCAGGGACGGAGGGGGCGGGTACGAGCAGTACTTC
TRBV6-4	few	TRBJ1-5	NA	CASSDGHPYSNQPQHF	TGTGCCAGCAGTGACGGGCACCCTTATAGCAATCAGCCCCAGCATTTT
TRBV7-2	NA	TRBJ2-7	NA	CASSLGPSRRGGEQYF	TGTGCCAGCAGCTTAGGGCCTAGCAGGCGGGGAGGTGAGCAGTACTTC
TRBV6-5	NA	TRBJ2-5	NA	CASSYRTGSMGTQYF	TGTGCCAGCAGTTACCGAACCGGGTCCATGGGGACCCAGTACTTC
TRBV30	many	TRBJ1-5	NA	CAWSETGQPQHF	TGTGCCTGGAGTGAAACAGGGCAGCCCCAGCATTTT
TRBV29-1	NA	TRBJ2-5	TRBD2	CSVAGGSETQYF	TGCAGCGTGGCGGGAGGTTCGGAGACCCAGTACTTC
TRBV18	NA	TRBJ2-2	TRBD2	CASSPILAGNTGELFF	TGTGCCAGCTCACCAATCCTAGCGGGGAACACCGGGGAGCTGTTTTTT
TRBV7-2	NA	TRBJ1-1	NA	CASSLARGGTEAFF	TGTGCCAGCAGCTTAGCCAGGGGTGGCACTGAAGCTTTCTTT
TRBV5-6	NA	TRBJ2-3	TRBD2	CASSPRTSFTDTQYF	TGTGCCAGCAGCCCACGGACTAGCTTCACCGATACGCAGTATTTT
TRBV11-3	NA	TRBJ1-6	NA	CASSLADTSPLHF	TGTGCCAGCAGCTTAGCGGACACTTCACCCCTCCACTTT
TRBV5-1	NA	TRBJ1-1	TRBD1	CASSWTGSNTEAFF	TGCGCCAGCAGCTGGACAGGTTCGAACACTGAAGCTTTCTTT
TRBV12-5	NA	TRBJ1-1	TRBD1	CASGSGTGGGWTEAFF	TGTGCTAGTGGTTCCGGGACAGGGGGCGGGTGGACTGAAGCTTTCTTT
TRBV5-4	NA	TRBJ2-5	TRBD2	CASSTGTSGSLKETQYF	TGTGCCAGCAGCACTGGGACTAGCGGGAGCCTTAAAGAGACCCAGTACTTC
TRBV2	few	TRBJ2-2	TRBD2	CASSEIAGGPSTGELFF	TGTGCCAGCAGTGAAATTGCGGGAGGGCCCAGCACCGGGGAGCTGTTTTTT
TRBV11-3	NA	TRBJ2-2	NA	CASREGATGELFF	TGTGCCAGCCGGGAGGGGGCCACCGGGGAGCTGTTTTTT
TRBV19	once	TRBJ2-2	TRBD2	CASSITGGAGELFF	TGTGCCAGTAGTATAACGGGAGGGGCCGGGGAGCTGTTTTTT
TRBV23-1	few	TRBJ1-5	TRBD1	CASSQHGTGESNQPQHF	TGCGCCAGCAGTCAGCACGGGACAGGGGAGAGCAATCAGCCCCAGCATTTT
TRBV27	NA	TRBJ2-3	NA	CASRLVWGRTDTQYF	TGTGCCAGCAGACTGGTCTGGGGGCGAACAGATACGCAGTATTTT
TRBV11-2	NA	TRBJ1-1	NA	CASSLRLMGVEGTEAFF	TGTGCCAGCAGCCTCCGACTCATGGGCGTGGAGGGCACTGAAGCTTTCTTT
TRBV5-4	NA	TRBJ2-1	NA	CASSPRLGVGNEQFF	TGTGCCAGCAGCCCGAGACTTGGAGTCGGCAATGAGCAGTTCTTC
TRBV6-1	NA	TRBJ2-4	NA	CASTCIQYF	TGTGCCAGCACGTGCATTCAGTACTTC